This TCR beta chain was retrieved from a study of T cells in Graves' hyperthyroidism and ophthalmopathy. This clonotype was detected many times. Amplified TCR beta CDR3 regions derived from RNA transcripts. Using the HTBI primer set, a first-round RT-PCR was run on the TCR CDR3. Using its own MiXCR run on the multiplex PCR reads, TCRdb lists one record per CDR3 protein. This sample yields about 570,000 distinct CDR3 sequences, of which around 15% are seen a single time; about 14% belongs to the top ten. Sequencing input: blood. The receptor was derived from a woman in her forties with Graves' hyperthyroidism.

CDR3 in amino acids: CACREWGQETQYF. CDR3 bases: TGTGCCTGCCGGGAATGGGGGCAGGAGACCCAGTACTTC. J is TRBJ2-5 and V is TRBV30; D is possibly TRBD1 (6 bases). V was pared by 6 bases and J by 5 bases, with 16 bases between. The CDR3 is made up of 13 amino acids. Germline V gene data show CDR1 as GTSNPN and CDR2 as SVGIG (reference sequence). Drawing the rest from reference TRBV30 and TRBJ2-5, the complete variable domain is SQTIHQWPATLVQPVGSPLSLECTVEGTSNPNLYWYRQAAGRGLQLLFYSVGIGQISSEVPQNLSASRPQDRQFILSSKKLLLSDSGFYLCACREWGQETQYFGPGTRLLVL.